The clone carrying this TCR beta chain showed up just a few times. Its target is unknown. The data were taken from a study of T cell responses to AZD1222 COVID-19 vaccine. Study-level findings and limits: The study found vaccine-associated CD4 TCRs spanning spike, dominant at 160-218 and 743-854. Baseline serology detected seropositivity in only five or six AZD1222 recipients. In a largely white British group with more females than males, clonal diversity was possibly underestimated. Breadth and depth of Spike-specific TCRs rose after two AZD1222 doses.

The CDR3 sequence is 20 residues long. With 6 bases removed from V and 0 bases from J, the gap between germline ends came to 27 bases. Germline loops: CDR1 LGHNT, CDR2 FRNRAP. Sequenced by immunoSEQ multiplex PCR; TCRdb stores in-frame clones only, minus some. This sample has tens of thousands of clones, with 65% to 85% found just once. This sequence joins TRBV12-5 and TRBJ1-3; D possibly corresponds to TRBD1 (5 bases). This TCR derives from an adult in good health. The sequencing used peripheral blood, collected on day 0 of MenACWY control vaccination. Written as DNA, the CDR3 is TGTGCTAGTGGCCCCCCCCGCCGGGCAGGGTGGAAGGACTCTGGAAACACCATATATTTT. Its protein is CASGPPRRAGWKDSGNTIYF.